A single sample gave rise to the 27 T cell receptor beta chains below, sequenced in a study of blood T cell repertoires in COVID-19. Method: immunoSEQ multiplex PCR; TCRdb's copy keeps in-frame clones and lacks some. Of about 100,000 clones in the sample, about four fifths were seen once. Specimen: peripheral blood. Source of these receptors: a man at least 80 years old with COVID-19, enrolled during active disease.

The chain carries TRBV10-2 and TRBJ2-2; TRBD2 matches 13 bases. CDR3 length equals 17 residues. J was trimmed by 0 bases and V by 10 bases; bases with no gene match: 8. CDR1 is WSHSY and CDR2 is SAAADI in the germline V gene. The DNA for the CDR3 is TGCGCCACTCTCGGACTAGCGGGGGCCACGAACACCGGGGAGCTGTTTTTT. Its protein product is CATLGLAGATNTGELFF.

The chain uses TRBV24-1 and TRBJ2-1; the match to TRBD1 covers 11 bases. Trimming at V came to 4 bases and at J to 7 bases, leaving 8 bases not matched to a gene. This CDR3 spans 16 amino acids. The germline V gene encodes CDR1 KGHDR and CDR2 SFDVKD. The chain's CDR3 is CATSDNSGTGGNEQFF. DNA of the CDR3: TGTGCCACCAGTGACAACTCCGGGACAGGGGGAAATGAGCAGTTCTTC.

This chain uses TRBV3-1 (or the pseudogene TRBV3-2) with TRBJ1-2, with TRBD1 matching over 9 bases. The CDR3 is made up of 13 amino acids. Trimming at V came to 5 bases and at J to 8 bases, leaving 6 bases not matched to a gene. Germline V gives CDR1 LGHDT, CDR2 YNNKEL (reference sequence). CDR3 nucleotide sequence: TGTGCCAGCAGCACCGGACAGGGGAAAGGCTACACCTTC. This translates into CASSTGQGKGYTF.

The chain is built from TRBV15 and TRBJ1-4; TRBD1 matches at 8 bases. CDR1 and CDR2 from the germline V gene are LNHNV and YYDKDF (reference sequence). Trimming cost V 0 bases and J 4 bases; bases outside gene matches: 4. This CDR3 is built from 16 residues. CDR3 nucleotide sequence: TGTGCCACCAGCAGAGATACCGGACAGGGTAATGAAAAACTGTTTTTT. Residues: CATSRDTGQGNEKLFF.

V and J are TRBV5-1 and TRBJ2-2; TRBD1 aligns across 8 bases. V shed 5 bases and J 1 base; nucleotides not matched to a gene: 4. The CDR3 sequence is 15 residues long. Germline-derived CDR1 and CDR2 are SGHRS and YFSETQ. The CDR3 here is CASRPGTGNTGELFF. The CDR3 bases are TGCGCCAGCAGACCCGGGACAGGGAACACCGGGGAGCTGTTTTTT.

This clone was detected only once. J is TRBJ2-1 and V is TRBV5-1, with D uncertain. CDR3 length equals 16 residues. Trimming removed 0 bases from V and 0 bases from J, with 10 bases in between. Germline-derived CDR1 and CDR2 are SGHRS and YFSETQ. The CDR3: CASSLGYRSSYNEQFF. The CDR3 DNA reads TGCGCCAGCAGCTTGGGCTATCGGAGCTCCTACAATGAGCAGTTCTTC.

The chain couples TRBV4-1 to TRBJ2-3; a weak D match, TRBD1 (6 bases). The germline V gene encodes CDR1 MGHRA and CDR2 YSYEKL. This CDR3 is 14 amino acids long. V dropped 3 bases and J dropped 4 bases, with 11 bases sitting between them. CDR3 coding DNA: TGCGCCAGCAGCCAGTACGAGGGGGCAGATACGCAGTATTTT. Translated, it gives CASSQYEGADTQYF.

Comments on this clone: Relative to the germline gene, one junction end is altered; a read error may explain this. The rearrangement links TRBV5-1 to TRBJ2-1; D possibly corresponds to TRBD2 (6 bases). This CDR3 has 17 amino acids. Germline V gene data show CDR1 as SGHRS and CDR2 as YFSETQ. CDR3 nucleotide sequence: TGCGCCAGCAGTTTGGGCGGTAGACTAGTCGGAGGGGATGAGCAGTTCTTC. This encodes CASSLGGRLVGGDEQFF.

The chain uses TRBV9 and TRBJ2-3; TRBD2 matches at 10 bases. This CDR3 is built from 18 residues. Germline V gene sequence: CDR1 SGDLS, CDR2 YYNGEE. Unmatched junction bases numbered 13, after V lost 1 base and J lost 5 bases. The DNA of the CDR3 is TGTGCCAGCAGCGTAAACTCAGCGCTAGCGGGAGATGTAGATACGCAGTATTTT. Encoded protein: CASSVNSALAGDVDTQYF.

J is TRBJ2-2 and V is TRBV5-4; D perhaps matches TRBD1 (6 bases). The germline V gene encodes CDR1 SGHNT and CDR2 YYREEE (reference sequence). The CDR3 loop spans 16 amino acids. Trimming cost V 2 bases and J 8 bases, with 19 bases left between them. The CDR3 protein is CASSLYSPGAPGELFF. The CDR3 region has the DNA TGTGCCAGCAGCTTATATAGCCCAGGGGCGCCTGGGGAGCTGTTTTTT.

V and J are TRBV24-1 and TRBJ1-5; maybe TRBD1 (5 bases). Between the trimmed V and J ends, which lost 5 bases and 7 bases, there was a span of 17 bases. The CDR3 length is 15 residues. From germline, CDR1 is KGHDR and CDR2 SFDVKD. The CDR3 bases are TGTGCCACCAGTGCCACCGGGGGGGTCGGACAGCCCCAGCATTTT. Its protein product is CATSATGGVGQPQHF.

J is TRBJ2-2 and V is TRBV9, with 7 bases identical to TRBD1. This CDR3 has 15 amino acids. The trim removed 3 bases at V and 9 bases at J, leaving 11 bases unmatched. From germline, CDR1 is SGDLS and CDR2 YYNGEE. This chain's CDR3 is CASSATGTAHRELFF. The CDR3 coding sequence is TGTGCCAGCAGCGCCACCGGGACAGCACATAGGGAGCTGTTTTTT.

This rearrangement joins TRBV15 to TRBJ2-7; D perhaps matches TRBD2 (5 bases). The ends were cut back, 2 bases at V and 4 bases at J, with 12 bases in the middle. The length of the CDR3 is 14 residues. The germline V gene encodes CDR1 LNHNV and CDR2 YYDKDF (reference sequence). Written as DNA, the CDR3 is TGTGCCACCAGCAGAACAGCGCCGGGATACGAGCAGTACTTC. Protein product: CATSRTAPGYEQYF.

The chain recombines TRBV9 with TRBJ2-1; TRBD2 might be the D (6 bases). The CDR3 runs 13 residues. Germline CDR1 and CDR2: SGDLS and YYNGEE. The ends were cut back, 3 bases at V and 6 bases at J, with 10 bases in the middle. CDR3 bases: TGTGCCAGCAGCGCGACTAGTCGCAATGAGCAGTTCTTC. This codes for CASSATSRNEQFF.

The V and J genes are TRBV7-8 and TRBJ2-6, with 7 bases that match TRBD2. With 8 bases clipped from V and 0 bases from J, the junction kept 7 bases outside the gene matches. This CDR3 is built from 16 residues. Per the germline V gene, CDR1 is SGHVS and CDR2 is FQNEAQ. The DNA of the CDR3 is TGTGCCAGCGCTCCGGGACTAATCTCTGGGGCCAACGTCCTGACTTTC. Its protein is CASAPGLISGANVLTF.

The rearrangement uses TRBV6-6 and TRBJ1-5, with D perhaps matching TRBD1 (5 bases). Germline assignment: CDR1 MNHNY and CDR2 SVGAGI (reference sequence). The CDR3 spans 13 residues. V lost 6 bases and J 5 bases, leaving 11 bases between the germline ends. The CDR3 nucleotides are TGTGCCAGCAGCATTGACAGTTATCAGCCCCAGCATTTT. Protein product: CASSIDSYQPQHF.

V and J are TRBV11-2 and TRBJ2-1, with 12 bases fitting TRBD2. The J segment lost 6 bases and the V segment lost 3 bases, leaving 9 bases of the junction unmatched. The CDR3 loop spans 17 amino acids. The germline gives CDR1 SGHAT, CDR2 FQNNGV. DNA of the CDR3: TGTGCCAGCAGCTTTATCGGCCTAGCGGGAGGGTCCAATGAGCAGTTCTTC. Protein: CASSFIGLAGGSNEQFF.

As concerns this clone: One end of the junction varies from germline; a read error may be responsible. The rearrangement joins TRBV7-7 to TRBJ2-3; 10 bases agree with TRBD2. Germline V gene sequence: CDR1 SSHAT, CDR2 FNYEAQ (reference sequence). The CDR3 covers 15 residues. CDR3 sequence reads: CASSYQRGGPDTQYF. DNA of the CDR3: TGTGCTAGCAGCTATCAGCGGGGGGGCCCAGATACGCAGTATTTT. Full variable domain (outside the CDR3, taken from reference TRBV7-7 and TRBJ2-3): GAGVSQSPRYKVTKRGQDVTLRCDPISSHATLYWYQQALGQGPEFLTYFNYEAQPDKSGLPSDRFSAERPEGSISTLTIQRTEQRDSAMYRCASSYQRGGPDTQYFGPGTRLTVL.

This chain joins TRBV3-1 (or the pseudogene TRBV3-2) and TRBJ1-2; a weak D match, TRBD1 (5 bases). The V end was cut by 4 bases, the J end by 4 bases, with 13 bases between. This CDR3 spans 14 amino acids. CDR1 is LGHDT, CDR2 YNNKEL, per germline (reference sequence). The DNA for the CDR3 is TGTGCCAGCAGCCTAAGTCGGCAGGGCTATGGCTACACCTTC. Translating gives CASSLSRQGYGYTF.

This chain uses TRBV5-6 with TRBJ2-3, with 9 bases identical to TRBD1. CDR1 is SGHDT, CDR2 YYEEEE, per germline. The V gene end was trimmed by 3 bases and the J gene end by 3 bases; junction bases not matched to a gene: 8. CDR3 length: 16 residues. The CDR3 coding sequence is TGTGCCAGCAGCTCCTCCGGGACAGGGATGACAGATACGCAGTATTTT. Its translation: CASSSSGTGMTDTQYF.

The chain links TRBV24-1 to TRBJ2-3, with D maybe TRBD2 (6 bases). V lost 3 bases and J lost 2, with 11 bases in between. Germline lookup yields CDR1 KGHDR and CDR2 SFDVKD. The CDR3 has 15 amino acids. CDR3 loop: CATSDAGGATDTQYF. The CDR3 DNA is TGTGCCACCAGTGATGCGGGCGGGGCCACAGATACGCAGTATTTT.

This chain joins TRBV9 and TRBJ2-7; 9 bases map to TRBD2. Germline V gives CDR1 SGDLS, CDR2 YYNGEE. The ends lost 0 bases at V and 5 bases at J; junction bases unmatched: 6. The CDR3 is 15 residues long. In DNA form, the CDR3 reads TGTGCCAGCAGCGTAGGGGCTAGCGGGACTCACGAGCAGTACTTC. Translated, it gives CASSVGASGTHEQYF. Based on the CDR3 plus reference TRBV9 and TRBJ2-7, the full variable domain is DSGVTQTPKHLITATGQRVTLRCSPRSGDLSVYWYQQSLDQGLQFLIQYYNGEERAKGNILERFSAQQFPDLHSELNLSSLELGDSALYFCASSVGASGTHEQYFGPGTRLTVT.

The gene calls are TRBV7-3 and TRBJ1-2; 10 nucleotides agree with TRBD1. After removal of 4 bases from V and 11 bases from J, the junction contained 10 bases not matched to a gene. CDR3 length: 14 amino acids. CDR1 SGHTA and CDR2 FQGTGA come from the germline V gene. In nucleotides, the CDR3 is TGTGCCAGCAGCTCTCAGGGATGGACAGGGGGGTACACCTTC. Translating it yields CASSSQGWTGGYTF.

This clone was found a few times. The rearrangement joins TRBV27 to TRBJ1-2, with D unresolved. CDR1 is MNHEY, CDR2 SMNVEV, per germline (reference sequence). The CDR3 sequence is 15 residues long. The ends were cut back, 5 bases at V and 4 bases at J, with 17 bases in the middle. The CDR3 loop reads CASSPARISGYGYTF. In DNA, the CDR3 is TGTGCCAGCAGTCCCGCGCGGATTTCGGGCTATGGCTACACCTTC.

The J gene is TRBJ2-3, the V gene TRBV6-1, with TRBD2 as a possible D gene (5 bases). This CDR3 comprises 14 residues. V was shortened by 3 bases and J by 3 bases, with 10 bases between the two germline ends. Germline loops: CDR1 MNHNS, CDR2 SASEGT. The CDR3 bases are TGTGCCAGCAGTGACGGGAAGAAGACAGATACGCAGTATTTT. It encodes CASSDGKKTDTQYF.

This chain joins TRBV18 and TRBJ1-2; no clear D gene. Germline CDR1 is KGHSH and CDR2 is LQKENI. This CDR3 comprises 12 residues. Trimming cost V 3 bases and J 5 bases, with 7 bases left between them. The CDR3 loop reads CASSPRSYGYTF. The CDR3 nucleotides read TGTGCCAGCTCACCGAGGTCGTATGGCTACACCTTC.

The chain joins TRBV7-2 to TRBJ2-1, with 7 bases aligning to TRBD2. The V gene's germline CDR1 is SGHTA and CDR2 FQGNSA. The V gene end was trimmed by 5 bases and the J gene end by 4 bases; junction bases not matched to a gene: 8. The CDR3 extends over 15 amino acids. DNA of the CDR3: TGTGCCAGCAGCGCCTTGGCGGGAGAATACAATGAGCAGTTCTTC. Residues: CASSALAGEYNEQFF.